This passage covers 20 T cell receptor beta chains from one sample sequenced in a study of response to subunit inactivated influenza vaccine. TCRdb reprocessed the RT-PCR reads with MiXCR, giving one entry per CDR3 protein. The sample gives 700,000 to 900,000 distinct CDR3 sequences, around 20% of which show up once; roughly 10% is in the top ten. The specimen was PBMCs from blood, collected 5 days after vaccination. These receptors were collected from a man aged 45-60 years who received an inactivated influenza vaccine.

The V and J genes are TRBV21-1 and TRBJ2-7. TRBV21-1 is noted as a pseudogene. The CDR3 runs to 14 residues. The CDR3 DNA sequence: TGTGCCAATCCACAAGGACAGGACTCCTACGAGCAGTACTTC. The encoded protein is CANPQGQDSYEQYF.

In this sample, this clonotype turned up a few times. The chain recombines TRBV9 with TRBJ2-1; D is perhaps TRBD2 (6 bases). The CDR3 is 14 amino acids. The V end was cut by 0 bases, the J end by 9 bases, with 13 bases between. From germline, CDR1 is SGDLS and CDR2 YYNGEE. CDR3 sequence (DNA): TGTGCCAGCAGCGTAGTATTGGGAGGAGGTGAGCAGTTCTTC. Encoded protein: CASSVVLGGGEQFF.

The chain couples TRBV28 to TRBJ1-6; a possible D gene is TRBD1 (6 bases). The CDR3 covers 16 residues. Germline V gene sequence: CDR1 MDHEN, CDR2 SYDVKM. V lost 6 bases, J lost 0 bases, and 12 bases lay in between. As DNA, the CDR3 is TGTGCCAGCAGCTCTTTACAGGGCTCCTATAATTCACCCCTCCACTTT. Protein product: CASSSLQGSYNSPLHF.

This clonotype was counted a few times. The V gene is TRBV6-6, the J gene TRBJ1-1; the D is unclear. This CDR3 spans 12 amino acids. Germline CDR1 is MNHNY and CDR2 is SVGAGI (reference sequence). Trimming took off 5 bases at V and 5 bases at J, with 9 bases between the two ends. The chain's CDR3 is CASSGRWTEAFF. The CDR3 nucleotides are TGTGCCAGCAGTGGGAGGTGGACTGAAGCTTTCTTT.

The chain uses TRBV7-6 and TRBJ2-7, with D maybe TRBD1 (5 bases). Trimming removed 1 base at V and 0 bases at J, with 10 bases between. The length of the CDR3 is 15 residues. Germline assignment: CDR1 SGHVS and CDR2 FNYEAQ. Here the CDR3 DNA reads TGTGCCAGCAGCTTAGTATTGGGGCCCTCCTACGAGCAGTACTTC. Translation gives CASSLVLGPSYEQYF.

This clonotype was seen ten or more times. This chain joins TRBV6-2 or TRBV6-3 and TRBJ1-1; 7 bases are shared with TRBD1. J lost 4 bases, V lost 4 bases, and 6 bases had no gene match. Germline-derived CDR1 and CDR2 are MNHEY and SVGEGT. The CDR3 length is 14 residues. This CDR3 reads CASSSSGGITEAFF. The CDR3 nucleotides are TGTGCCAGCAGTTCGTCAGGGGGGATCACTGAAGCTTTCTTT.

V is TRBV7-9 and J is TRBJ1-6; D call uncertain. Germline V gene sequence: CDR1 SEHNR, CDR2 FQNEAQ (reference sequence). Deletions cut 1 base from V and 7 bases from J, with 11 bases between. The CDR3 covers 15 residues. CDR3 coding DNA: TGTGCCAGCAGCTTAGATTCGCTCGGGAATTCACCCCTCCACTTT. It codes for CASSLDSLGNSPLHF.

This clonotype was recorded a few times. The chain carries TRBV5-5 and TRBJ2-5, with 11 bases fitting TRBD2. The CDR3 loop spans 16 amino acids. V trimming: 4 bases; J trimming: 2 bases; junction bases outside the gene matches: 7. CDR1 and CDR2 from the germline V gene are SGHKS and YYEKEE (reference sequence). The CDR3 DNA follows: TGTGCCAGCAGCCGAGCGACTAGCGGGGTACAAGAGACCCAGTACTTC. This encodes CASSRATSGVQETQYF. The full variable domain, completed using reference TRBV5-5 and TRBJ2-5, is DAGVTQSPTHLIKTRGQQVTLRCSPISGHKSVSWYQQVLGQGPQFIFQYYEKEERGRGNFPDRFSARQFPNYSSELNVNALLLGDSALYLCASSRATSGVQETQYFGPGTRLLVL.

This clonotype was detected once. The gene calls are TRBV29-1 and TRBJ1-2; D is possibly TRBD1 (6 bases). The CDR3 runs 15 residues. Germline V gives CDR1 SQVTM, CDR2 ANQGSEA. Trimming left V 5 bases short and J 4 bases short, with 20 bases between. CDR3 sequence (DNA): TGCAGCGTTCCCGCGAGGGGCAGGGACACCTATGGCTACACCTTC. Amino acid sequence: CSVPARGRDTYGYTF.

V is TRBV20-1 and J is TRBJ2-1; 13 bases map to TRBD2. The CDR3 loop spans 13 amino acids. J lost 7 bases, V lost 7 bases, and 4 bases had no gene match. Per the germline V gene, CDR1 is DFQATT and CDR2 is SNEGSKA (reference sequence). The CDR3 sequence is CSVTSGGANEQFF. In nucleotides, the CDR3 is TGCAGTGTAACTAGCGGGGGGGCAAATGAGCAGTTCTTC.

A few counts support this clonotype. The CDR3 DNA reads TGTGCCAGCAGTTTGGAATATACGCAGTATTTT. It yields the protein CASSLEYTQYF. V and J are TRBV28 and TRBJ2-3; D is unclear. The V end lost 3 bases, the J end lost 7 bases, and 5 bases lay between the germline ends. Germline V gene data show CDR1 as MDHEN and CDR2 as SYDVKM. CDR3 length: 11 residues.

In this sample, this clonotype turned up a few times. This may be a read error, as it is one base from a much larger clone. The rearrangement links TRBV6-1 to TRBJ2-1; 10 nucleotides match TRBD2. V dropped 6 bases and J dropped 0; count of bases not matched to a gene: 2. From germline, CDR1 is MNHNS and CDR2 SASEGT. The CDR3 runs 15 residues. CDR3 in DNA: TGTGCCAGCAGAGCTAGCGGGAGCTCCTACAATGAGCAGTTCTTC. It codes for CASRASGSSYNEQFF.

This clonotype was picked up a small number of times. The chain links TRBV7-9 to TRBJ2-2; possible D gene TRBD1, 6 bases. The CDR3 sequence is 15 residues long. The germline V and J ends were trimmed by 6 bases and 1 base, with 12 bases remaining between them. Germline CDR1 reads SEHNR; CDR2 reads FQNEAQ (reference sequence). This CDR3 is CASSSDRRNTGELFF. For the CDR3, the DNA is TGTGCCAGCAGTTCGGACAGAAGGAACACCGGGGAGCTGTTTTTT.

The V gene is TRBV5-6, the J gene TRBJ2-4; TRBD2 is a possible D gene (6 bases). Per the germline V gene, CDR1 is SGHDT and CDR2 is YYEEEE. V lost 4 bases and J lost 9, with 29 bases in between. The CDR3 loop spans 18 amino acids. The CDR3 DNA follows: TGTGCCAGCAGCGATAAAGCGGGTGTAGGAGCTAAATGGGCCATTCAGTACTTC. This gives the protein CASSDKAGVGAKWAIQYF. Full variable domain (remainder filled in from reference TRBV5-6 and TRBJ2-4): DAGVTQSPTHLIKTRGQQVTLRCSPKSGHDTVSWYQQALGQGPQFIFQYYEEEERQRGNFPDRFSGHQFPNYSSELNVNALLLGDSALYLCASSDKAGVGAKWAIQYFGAGTRLSVL.

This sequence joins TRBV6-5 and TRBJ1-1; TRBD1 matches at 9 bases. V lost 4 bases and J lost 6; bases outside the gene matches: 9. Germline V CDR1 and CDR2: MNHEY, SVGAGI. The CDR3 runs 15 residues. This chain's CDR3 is CASSLGQGGGAEAFF. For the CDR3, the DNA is TGTGCCAGCAGTTTGGGACAGGGAGGTGGGGCTGAAGCTTTCTTT.

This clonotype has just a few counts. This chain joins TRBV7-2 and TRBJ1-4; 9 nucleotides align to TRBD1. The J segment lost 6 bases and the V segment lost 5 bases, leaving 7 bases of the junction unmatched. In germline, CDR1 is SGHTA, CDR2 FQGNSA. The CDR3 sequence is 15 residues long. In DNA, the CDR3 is TGTGCCAGCAGCCCTTGGACAGGGGAATATGAAAAACTGTTTTTT. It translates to CASSPWTGEYEKLFF. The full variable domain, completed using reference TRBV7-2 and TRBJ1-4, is GAGVSQSPSNKVTEKGKDVELRCDPISGHTALYWYRQSLGQGLEFLIYFQGNSAPDKSGLPSDRFSAERTGGSVSTLTIQRTQQEDSAVYLCASSPWTGEYEKLFFGSGTQLSVL.

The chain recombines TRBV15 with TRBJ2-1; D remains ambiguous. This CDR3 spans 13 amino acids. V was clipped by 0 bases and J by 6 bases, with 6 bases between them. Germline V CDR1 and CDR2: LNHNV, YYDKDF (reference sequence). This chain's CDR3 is CATSREFGNEQFF. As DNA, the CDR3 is TGTGCCACCAGCAGAGAATTTGGCAATGAGCAGTTCTTC.

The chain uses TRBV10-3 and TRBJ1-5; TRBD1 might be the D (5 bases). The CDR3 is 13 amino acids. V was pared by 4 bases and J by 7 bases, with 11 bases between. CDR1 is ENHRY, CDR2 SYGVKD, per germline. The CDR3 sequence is CAISAGLGQPQHF. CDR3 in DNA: TGTGCCATCAGTGCGGGGCTCGGGCAGCCCCAGCATTTT.

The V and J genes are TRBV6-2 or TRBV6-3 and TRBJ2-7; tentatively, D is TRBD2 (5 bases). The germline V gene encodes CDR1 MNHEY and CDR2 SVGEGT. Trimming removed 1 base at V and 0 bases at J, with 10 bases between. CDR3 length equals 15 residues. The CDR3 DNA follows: TGTGCCAGCAGTTACTTCGCGGGCCCCTCCTACGAGCAGTACTTC. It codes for CASSYFAGPSYEQYF.

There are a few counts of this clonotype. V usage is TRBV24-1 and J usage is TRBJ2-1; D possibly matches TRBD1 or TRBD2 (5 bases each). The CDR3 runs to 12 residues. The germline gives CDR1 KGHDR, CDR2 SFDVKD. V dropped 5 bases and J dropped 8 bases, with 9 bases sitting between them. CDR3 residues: CATSGQGHEQFF. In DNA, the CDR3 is TGTGCCACCAGTGGTCAGGGACATGAGCAGTTCTTC.